This entry lists 8 T cell receptor beta chains sequenced from one sample in a study of beta chain features in type 1 diabetes. Expressed TCRB transcripts were sequenced after all isolated RNA was converted to cDNA. The protocol was immunoSEQ multiplex PCR, while the TCRdb copy is restricted to in-frame clones and leaves out a portion. The sample has fewer than 550,000 clones; more than 9.5% are singletons. The sequenced sample was naive CD4+ T cells from blood. These receptors all come from a young woman in good health.

The chain has TRBV10-3 and TRBJ2-4; TRBD1 matches at 8 bases. Germline trimming cut 3 bases from V and 6 bases from J; bases unmatched to any gene: 4. This CDR3 has 14 amino acids. From germline, CDR1 is ENHRY and CDR2 SYGVKD. DNA of the CDR3: TGTGCCATCAGTGACCTCGGACAGGGAAACATTCAGTACTTC. Translating gives CAISDLGQGNIQYF.

This sequence joins TRBV29-1 and TRBJ2-3, with D unresolved. The CDR3 contains 14 residues. V dropped 5 bases and J dropped 1 base, with 13 bases sitting between them. Per the germline V gene, CDR1 is SQVTM and CDR2 is ANQGSEA. In nucleotides, the CDR3 is TGCAGCGTTCCTTTCGCTCAGGGCACAGATACGCAGTATTTT. Encoded protein: CSVPFAQGTDTQYF.

Notes on this clone: At one end the junction does not follow the germline gene, possibly because of a read error. This chain joins TRBV30 and TRBJ2-1; TRBD2 matches at 9 bases. The CDR3 extends over 13 amino acids. Germline V gene data show CDR1 as GTSNPN and CDR2 as SVGIG (reference sequence). In nucleotides, the CDR3 is TGTGCCCGGAGCGGGAGGTCCTACAATGAGCAGTTCTTC. Residues: CARSGRSYNEQFF. The entire variable domain, with the rest obtained from reference TRBV30 and TRBJ2-1, is as follows: SQTIHQWPATLVQPVGSPLSLECTVEGTSNPNLYWYRQAAGRGLQLLFYSVGIGQISSEVPQNLSASRPQDRQFILSSKKLLLSDSGFYLCARSGRSYNEQFFGPGTRLTVL.

This clone was recorded many times. The rearrangement links TRBV4-3 to TRBJ2-1; 10 bases fit TRBD2. This CDR3 region has 15 residues. CDR1 is LGHNA, CDR2 YSLEER, per germline. The junction had 12 bases not matched to a gene; V was cut back by 4 bases and J by 12 bases. CDR3 loop: CASSRAGLAGDGQFF. CDR3 DNA: TGCGCCAGCAGCCGAGCGGGCCTAGCGGGAGATGGGCAGTTCTTC.

This clone was counted a few times. V gene TRBV7-3 combines with J gene TRBJ2-3; 8 bases agree with TRBD2. Germline CDR1 SGHTA, CDR2 FQGTGA. Losses at the gene ends were 1 base for V and 3 bases for J; bases not matched to a gene: 3. This CDR3 is built from 15 residues. In DNA, the CDR3 is TGTGCCAGCAGCTTAATTAGCGGGGTGACAGATACGCAGTATTTT. Translated: CASSLISGVTDTQYF.

The rearrangement uses TRBV20-1 and TRBJ1-2, with D hard to call. The ends were cut back, 3 bases at V and 6 bases at J, with 5 bases in the middle. Germline V gene sequence: CDR1 DFQATT, CDR2 SNEGSKA (reference sequence). The length of the CDR3 is 10 residues. The CDR3: CSARGNGYTF. The CDR3 DNA reads as TGCAGTGCTAGGGGGAATGGCTACACCTTC.

J is TRBJ2-6 and V is TRBV4-2, with 8 bases fitting TRBD1. This CDR3 spans 18 amino acids. Germline V gives CDR1 LGHNA, CDR2 YNFKEQ. V lost 3 bases to trimming and J lost 0 bases; unmatched junction nucleotides: 7. CDR3 sequence reads: CASSHPTGENSGANVLTF. The CDR3 DNA reads as TGTGCCAGCAGCCATCCGACAGGGGAGAACTCTGGGGCCAACGTCCTGACTTTC.

This chain joins TRBV28 and TRBJ2-1, with D possibly being TRBD1 or TRBD2 (5 bases each). Germline V gene data show CDR1 as MDHEN and CDR2 as SYDVKM. CDR3 length equals 13 residues. V was trimmed by 8 bases and J by 7 bases, leaving 15 bases between them. CDR3 coding DNA: TGTGCCAGCGTCAGGACCTGGGGGAATGAGCAGTTCTTC. It encodes CASVRTWGNEQFF.